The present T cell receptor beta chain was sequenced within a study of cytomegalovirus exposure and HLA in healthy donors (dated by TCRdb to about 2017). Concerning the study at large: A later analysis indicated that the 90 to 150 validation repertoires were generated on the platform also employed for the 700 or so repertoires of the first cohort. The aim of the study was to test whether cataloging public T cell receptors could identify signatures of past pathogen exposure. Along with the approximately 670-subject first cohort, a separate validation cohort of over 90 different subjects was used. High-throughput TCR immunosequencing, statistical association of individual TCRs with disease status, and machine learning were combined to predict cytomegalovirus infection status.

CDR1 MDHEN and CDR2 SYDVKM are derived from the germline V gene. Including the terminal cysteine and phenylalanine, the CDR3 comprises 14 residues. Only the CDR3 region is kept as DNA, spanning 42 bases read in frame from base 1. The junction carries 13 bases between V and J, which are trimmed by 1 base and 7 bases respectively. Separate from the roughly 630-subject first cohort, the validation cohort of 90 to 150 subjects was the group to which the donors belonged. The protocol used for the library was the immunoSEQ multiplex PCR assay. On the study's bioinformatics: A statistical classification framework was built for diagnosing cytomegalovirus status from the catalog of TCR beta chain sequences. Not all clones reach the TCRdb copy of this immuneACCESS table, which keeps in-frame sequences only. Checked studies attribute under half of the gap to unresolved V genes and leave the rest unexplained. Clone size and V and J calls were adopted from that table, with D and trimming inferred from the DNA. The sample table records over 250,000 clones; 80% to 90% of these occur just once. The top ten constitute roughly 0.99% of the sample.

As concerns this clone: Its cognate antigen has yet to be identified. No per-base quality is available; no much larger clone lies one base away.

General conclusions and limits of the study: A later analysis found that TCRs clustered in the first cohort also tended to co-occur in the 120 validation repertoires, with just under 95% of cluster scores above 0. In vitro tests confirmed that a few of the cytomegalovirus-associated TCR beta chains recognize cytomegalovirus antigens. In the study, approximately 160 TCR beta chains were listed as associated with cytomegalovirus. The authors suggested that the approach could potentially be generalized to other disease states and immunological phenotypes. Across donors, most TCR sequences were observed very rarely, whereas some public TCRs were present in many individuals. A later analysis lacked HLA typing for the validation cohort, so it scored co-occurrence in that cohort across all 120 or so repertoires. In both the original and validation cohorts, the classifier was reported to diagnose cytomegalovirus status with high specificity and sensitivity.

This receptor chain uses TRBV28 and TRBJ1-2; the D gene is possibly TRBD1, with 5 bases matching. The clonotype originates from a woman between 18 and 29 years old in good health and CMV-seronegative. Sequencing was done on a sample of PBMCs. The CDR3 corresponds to CASSLSDPDSGYTF. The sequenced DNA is TGTGCCAGCAGTTTATCCGATCCCGACAGTGGCTACACCTTC.